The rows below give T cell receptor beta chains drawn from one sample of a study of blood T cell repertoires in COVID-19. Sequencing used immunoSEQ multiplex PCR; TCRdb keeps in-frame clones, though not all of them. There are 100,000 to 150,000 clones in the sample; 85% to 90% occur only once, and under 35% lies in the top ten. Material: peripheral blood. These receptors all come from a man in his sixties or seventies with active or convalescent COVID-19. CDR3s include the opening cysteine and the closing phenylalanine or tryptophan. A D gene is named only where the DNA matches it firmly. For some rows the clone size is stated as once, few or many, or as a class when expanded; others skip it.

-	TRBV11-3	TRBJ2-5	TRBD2	TGTGCCAGCAGCAGATCCGCGGGGGGCCGGGAGACCCAGTACTTC	CASSRSAGGRETQYF
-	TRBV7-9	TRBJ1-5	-	TGTGCCAGCAGCGTCCGGGAAAGTCCCCAGCATTTT	CASSVRESPQHF
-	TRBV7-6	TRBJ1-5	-	TGTGCCAGCAGCCCCAAGGACAGAATCGATCAGCCCCAGCATTTT	CASSPKDRIDQPQHF
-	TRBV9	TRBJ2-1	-	TGTGCCAGCAGCGTAGCTACGGGGGGCGGGAGCCCAAGGGACAATGAGCAGTTCTTC	CASSVATGGGSPRDNEQFF
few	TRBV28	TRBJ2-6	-	TGTGCCAGCAGCCCCCTGGGGGGTTCGGCCAACGTCCTGACTTTC	CASSPLGGSANVLTF
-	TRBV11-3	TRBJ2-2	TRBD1	TGTGCCAGCAGCTTAGGCCGGACAGGATGGAACACCGGGGAGCTGTTTTTT	CASSLGRTGWNTGELFF
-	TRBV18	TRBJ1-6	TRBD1	TGTGCCAGCTCACTCCGACAGGGAGGCTCCTATAATTCACCCCTCCACTTT	CASSLRQGGSYNSPLHF
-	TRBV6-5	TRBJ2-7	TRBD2	TGTGCCAGCAGAGCGGGAGGGGGAGGCGAGCAGTACTTC	CASRAGGGGEQYF
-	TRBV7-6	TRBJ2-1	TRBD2	TGTGCCAGCAGCAGAAGCGGGTCTAGCGGGAGCTCCTACAATGAGCAGTTCTTC	CASSRSGSSGSSYNEQFF
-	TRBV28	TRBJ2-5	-	TGTGCCAGCAGCTTACAGGTGACGCAAGAGACCCAGTACTTC	CASSLQVTQETQYF
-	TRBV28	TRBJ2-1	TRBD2	TGTGCCAGCAGTCCACGACTAGCGGGAGGGTCTAATGAGCAGTTCTTC	CASSPRLAGGSNEQFF
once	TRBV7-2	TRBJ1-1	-	TGTGCCAGCAGCTTACTAGGGGAGAACACTGAAGCTTTCTTT	CASSLLGENTEAFF
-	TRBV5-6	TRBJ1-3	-	TGTGCCAGCAGCGAAAAGACGGGCTCTGGAAACACCATATATTTT	CASSEKTGSGNTIYF
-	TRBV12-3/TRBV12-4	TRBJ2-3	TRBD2	TGTGCCAGCAGTGGGAGGGGATCGGATACGCAGTATTTT	CASSGRGSDTQYF
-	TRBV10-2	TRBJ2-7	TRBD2	TGCGCCAGCACCTCCTCGGGAGGATCCGAGCAGTACTTC	CASTSSGGSEQYF
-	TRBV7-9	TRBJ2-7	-	TGTGCCAGCAGCTCCCGAGGCGCCGGCACCTACGAGCAGTACTTC	CASSSRGAGTYEQYF
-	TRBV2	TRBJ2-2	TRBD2	TGTGCCAGCAGTGAAACTAGCGGGAGGAACACCGGGGAGCTGTTTTTT	CASSETSGRNTGELFF
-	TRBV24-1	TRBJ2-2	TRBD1	TGTGCCACCGGGGCAGGGGGCTTCACCGGGGAGCTGTTTTTT	CATGAGGFTGELFF
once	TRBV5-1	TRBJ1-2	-	TGCGCCAGCAGCCGACTTCCAGAGGCTAACTATGGCTACACCTTC	CASSRLPEANYGYTF
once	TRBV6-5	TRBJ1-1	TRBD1	TGTGCCAGCACCCGGGACAGGGTGCAAACTGAAGCTTTCTTT	CASTRDRVQTEAFF
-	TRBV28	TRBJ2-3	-	TGTGCCAGCAGTGCCCAGTGGGATACGCAGTATTTT	CASSAQWDTQYF
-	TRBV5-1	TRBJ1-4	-	TGCGCCAGCAGCTTTGAGGGATATGGTGAAAAACTGTTTTTT	CASSFEGYGEKLFF
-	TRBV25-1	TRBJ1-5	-	TGTGCCAGCAGTGAAGGGTGGCAGGTCAATCAGCCCCAGCATTTT	CASSEGWQVNQPQHF
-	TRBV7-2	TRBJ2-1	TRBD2	TGTGCCAGCAGCCCCAGGGGACTAGCGGGAGAGGAGCAGTTCTTC	CASSPRGLAGEEQFF
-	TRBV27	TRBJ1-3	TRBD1	TGTGCCAGCAGTCGGACAGGGACGGACACCATATATTTT	CASSRTGTDTIYF
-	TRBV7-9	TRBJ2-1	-	TGTGCCAGCAGCGGGGGGGCCGACAATGAGCAGTTCTTC	CASSGGADNEQFF
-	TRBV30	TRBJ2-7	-	TGTGCCTGGAGTGTAGGGCAGGGCTACGAGCAGTACTTC	CAWSVGQGYEQYF
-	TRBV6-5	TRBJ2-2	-	TGTGCCAGCAGTTATAGCGGTAGCACCGGGGAGCTGTTTTTT	CASSYSGSTGELFF
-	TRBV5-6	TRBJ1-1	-	TGTGCCAGCAGCTTGGGGGCGGGATTACGTGAAGCTTTCTTT	CASSLGAGLREAFF
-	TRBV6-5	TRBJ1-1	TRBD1	TGTGCCAGCATTAGAACTCAGGGGGCGCACACTGAAGCTTTCTTT	CASIRTQGAHTEAFF
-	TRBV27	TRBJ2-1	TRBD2	TGTGCCAGCAGTTCAGGGGTAGCGGGAGGGTCTTACAATGAGCAGTTCTTC	CASSSGVAGGSYNEQFF